These 24 T cell receptor beta chains were sequenced from one sample in a study of cytomegalovirus exposure and HLA in healthy donors. The PCR made use of 60 Vbeta and 13 Jbeta primers. TCRdb's copy holds only in-frame clones and misses some; the assay was immunoSEQ multiplex PCR. Here the sample spans under 200,000 clones, 65% to 85% being singletons. The sample was PBMCs. The receptors were sampled from a male donor in good health and CMV-seropositive.

Points on this clone: The junction differs from germline at one of its ends, possibly a read error. The J gene is TRBJ1-4, the V gene TRBV7-9; D is possibly TRBD1 (5 bases). CDR1 is SEHNR, CDR2 FQNEAQ, per germline (reference sequence). The CDR3 is 15 amino acids. CDR3 DNA sequence: TGTTCCAGCAGCTACGACAGTGCAACTAATGAAAAACTGTTTTTT. Translation: CSSSYDSATNEKLFF.

J is TRBJ2-6 and V is TRBV7-3, with 7 bases identical to TRBD1. This CDR3 comprises 16 residues. J lost 2 bases, V lost 1 base, and 2 bases had no gene match. From germline, CDR1 is SGHTA and CDR2 FQGTGA. This chain's CDR3 is CASSLNRGAGANVLTF. The CDR3 DNA follows: TGTGCCAGCAGCTTAAACAGGGGAGCTGGGGCCAACGTCCTGACTTTC.

This chain uses TRBV12-5 with TRBJ2-1, with D possibly TRBD1 on 6 matching bases. CDR1 and CDR2 (germline): LGHNT, FRNRAP. Deletions cut 5 bases from V and 9 bases from J, with 14 bases between. CDR3 length: 13 residues. In DNA, the CDR3 is TGTGCTAGTGGTACCGACAGGAAGGCTGAGCAGTTCTTC. It yields the protein CASGTDRKAEQFF.

The chain links TRBV4-3 to TRBJ2-3; 8 nucleotides line up with TRBD2. V lost 0 bases to trimming and J lost 3 bases; unmatched junction nucleotides: 11. CDR3 length: 18 amino acids. Germline values: CDR1 LGHNA, CDR2 YSLEER. This CDR3 reads CASSQDDLRREVTDTQYF. The CDR3 DNA reads as TGCGCCAGCAGCCAAGACGACTTACGGCGGGAGGTGACAGATACGCAGTATTTT.

The chain recombines TRBV27 with TRBJ2-1, with 7 nucleotides matching TRBD2. The J segment lost 13 bases and the V segment lost 4 bases, leaving 19 bases of the junction unmatched. This CDR3 is 16 amino acids long. Germline assignment: CDR1 MNHEY and CDR2 SMNVEV (reference sequence). CDR3 in amino acids: CASSSLAGVSSPTQFF. The CDR3 DNA reads as TGTGCCAGCAGTTCCTTAGCGGGCGTCTCCAGTCCGACTCAGTTCTTC.

The chain employs TRBV7-9 and TRBJ1-3, with D unclear. CDR3 size: 15 residues. Germline V gene lookup returns CDR1 SEHNR and CDR2 FQNEAQ (reference sequence). The V end was cut by 4 bases, the J end by 4 bases, with 14 bases between. The CDR3 bases are TGTGCCAGCAGCTCCTACGGACGGGAGGGAAACACCATATATTTT. The encoded protein is CASSSYGREGNTIYF. Looking up the rest from reference TRBV7-9 and TRBJ1-3 gives the full variable domain: DTGVSQNPRHKITKRGQNVTFRCDPISEHNRLYWYRQTLGQGPEFLTYFQNEAQLEKSRLLSDRFSAERPKGSFSTLEIQRTEQGDSAMYLCASSSYGREGNTIYFGEGSWLTVV.

This clone was seen only a few times. This CDR3 is CASSLNPGTGELFF. CDR3 nucleotides: TGTGCCAGCAGCTTGAACCCCGGCACCGGGGAGCTGTTTTTT. The genes are TRBV5-6 and TRBJ2-2; D gene unclear. The germline V gene encodes CDR1 SGHDT and CDR2 YYEEEE. Trimming left V 1 base short and J 4 bases short, with 8 bases between. The CDR3 is 14 residues long.

This chain uses TRBV7-8 with TRBJ2-3, with 8 bases that match TRBD2. The V and J ends lost 7 bases and 4 bases, in that order; junction bases with no gene match: 10. The CDR3 sequence is 15 residues long. The V gene's germline CDR1 is SGHVS and CDR2 FQNEAQ. The CDR3 here is CASTPREGRADTQYF. CDR3 sequence (DNA): TGTGCCAGCACTCCACGGGAGGGCCGGGCAGATACGCAGTATTTT.

The J gene is TRBJ2-1, the V gene TRBV29-1, with 11 bases matching TRBD2. The CDR3 sequence is 15 residues long. Per the germline V gene, CDR1 is SQVTM and CDR2 is ANQGSEA. With V trimmed by 5 bases and J by 3 bases, 6 bases remained unmatched. The CDR3 DNA follows: TGCAGCGTTTCTGGACTAGCGGGTGTCTACAATGAGCAGTTCTTC. It is translated as CSVSGLAGVYNEQFF.

To note about this clone: A read error may account for a junction end that differs from germline. The V call is TRBV7-9, the J call TRBJ2-1, with 11 bases fitting TRBD2. CDR1 and CDR2 from the germline V gene are SEHNR and FQNEAQ (reference sequence). The CDR3 runs to 16 residues. The CDR3 here is CSSSRHVSGRGNEQFF. The CDR3 nucleotides are TGTTCCAGCAGCCGTCACGTTAGCGGGAGGGGGAATGAGCAGTTCTTC.

The rearrangement joins TRBV27 to TRBJ2-7; D not certain. The germline CDR1 and CDR2 sequences are MNHEY and SMNVEV (reference sequence). The CDR3 runs 14 residues. V lost 2 bases and J lost 2, with 10 bases in between. As DNA, the CDR3 is TGTGCCAGCAGTTTACAGGCCCCCGCCTACGAGCAGTACTTC. This encodes CASSLQAPAYEQYF.

The sample holds one count of this clone. The chain couples TRBV5-1 to TRBJ2-7; 12 bases map to TRBD1. After removal of 7 bases from V and 6 bases from J, the junction contained 8 bases not matched to a gene. Germline values: CDR1 SGHRS, CDR2 YFSETQ. The CDR3 has 14 amino acids. In nucleotides, the CDR3 is TGCGCCAGCTCCAGGGGACAGGGGGCGAGCGAGCAGTACTTC. It specifies CASSRGQGASEQYF.

This chain uses TRBV5-1 with TRBJ2-1, with D possibly being TRBD2 (6 bases). Trimming left V 0 bases short and J 4 bases short, with 11 bases between. The V gene's germline CDR1 is SGHRS and CDR2 YFSETQ. The CDR3 sequence is 15 residues long. The CDR3: CASSLDRDFYNEQFF. Written as DNA, the CDR3 is TGCGCCAGCAGCTTGGACCGGGACTTTTACAATGAGCAGTTCTTC.

The CDR3 sequence: CASSLAGVGYNEQFF. The CDR3 region has the DNA TGTGCCAGCAGCTTAGCTGGAGTTGGCTACAATGAGCAGTTCTTC. The V call is TRBV7-8, the J call TRBJ2-1; D remains ambiguous. Germline-derived CDR1 and CDR2 are SGHVS and FQNEAQ. The V end lost 0 bases, the J end lost 3 bases, and 9 bases lay between the germline ends. This CDR3 spans 15 amino acids.

This chain joins TRBV5-5 and TRBJ1-3; 8 bases map to TRBD1. CDR3 length: 19 residues. Germline loops: CDR1 SGHKS, CDR2 YYEKEE (reference sequence). With V trimmed by 3 bases and J by 2 bases, 16 bases remained unmatched. In DNA form, the CDR3 reads TGTGCCAGCAGCTGGCCGGGACAGGCTACTCGAGGGGCTGGAAACACCATATATTTT. It specifies CASSWPGQATRGAGNTIYF.

The V call is TRBV28, the J call TRBJ1-1; D remains ambiguous. The germline CDR1 and CDR2 sequences are MDHEN and SYDVKM. This CDR3 has 12 residues. Trimming took 5 bases from V and 6 from J, leaving 10 bases between them. This CDR3 is CASSPPRAEAFF. CDR3 nucleotides: TGTGCCAGCAGTCCTCCTCGGGCTGAAGCTTTCTTT.

This sequence joins TRBV18 and TRBJ1-4; the D is unclear. Germline CDR1 and CDR2: KGHSH and LQKENI. V lost 4 bases and J 4 bases, leaving 7 bases between the germline ends. CDR3 length: 13 residues. The CDR3 nucleotides read TGTGCCAGCTCACGCCGAGTTAATGAAAAACTGTTTTTT. Translated, it gives CASSRRVNEKLFF.

V gene TRBV11-2 combines with J gene TRBJ1-2; maybe TRBD1 (5 bases). The germline V gene has CDR1 SGHAT and CDR2 FQNNGV. There are 14 residues in the CDR3. Trimming pared 5 bases from V and 4 bases from J, leaving 14 bases between. The CDR3 coding sequence is TGTGCCAGCAGCCATACGGGGGACTTCTATGGCTACACCTTC. Protein product: CASSHTGDFYGYTF.

V usage is TRBV18 and J usage is TRBJ1-4; possibly TRBD1 for D (6 bases). This CDR3 is 16 amino acids long. CDR1 and CDR2 from the germline V gene are KGHSH and LQKENI. The V gene lost 3 bases and the J gene lost 3 bases, with 14 bases spanning the gap. CDR3 protein: CASSPHRAESNEKLFF. Here the CDR3 DNA reads TGTGCCAGCTCACCCCACAGGGCAGAGTCTAATGAAAAACTGTTTTTT.

The rearrangement joins TRBV6-1 to TRBJ1-1; possibly TRBD1 for D (5 bases). V was shortened by 5 bases and J by 7 bases, with 11 bases between the two germline ends. The CDR3 totals 12 residues. Germline-derived CDR1 and CDR2 are MNHNS and SASEGT. The CDR3 sequence is CASSPPDNEAFF. The CDR3, as DNA: TGTGCCAGCAGTCCACCGGACAATGAAGCTTTCTTT.

The gene calls are TRBV4-3 and TRBJ2-3; D might be TRBD2 (5 bases). With 1 base removed from V and 0 bases from J, the gap between germline ends came to 23 bases. Germline loops: CDR1 LGHNA, CDR2 YSLEER. CDR3 size: 20 residues. CDR3 protein: CASSQVPLLFERLSTDTQYF. CDR3 sequence (DNA): TGCGCCAGCAGCCAAGTTCCCCTATTGTTTGAGCGGCTGAGCACAGATACGCAGTATTTT.

The chain couples TRBV15 to TRBJ2-7, with D possibly TRBD1 on 6 matching bases. The CDR3 sequence is 14 residues long. CDR1 and CDR2 (germline): LNHNV, YYDKDF (reference sequence). The V gene lost 5 bases and the J gene lost 0 bases, with 11 bases spanning the gap. For the CDR3, the DNA is TGTGCCACCAGCCGTGACAGGAACTCCTACGAGCAGTACTTC. Translating it yields CATSRDRNSYEQYF.

V and J are TRBV15 and TRBJ1-3; D uncertain. V was pared by 5 bases and J by 0 bases, with 17 bases between. The CDR3 runs to 17 residues. Germline V gives CDR1 LNHNV, CDR2 YYDKDF (reference sequence). This CDR3 reads CATSAGSWKSSGNTIYF. CDR3 nucleotides: TGTGCCACCAGCGCAGGAAGCTGGAAGAGCTCTGGAAACACCATATATTTT.

The chain recombines TRBV6-5 with TRBJ1-1; the D gene is possibly TRBD1 (6 bases). Germline V gene data show CDR1 as MNHEY and CDR2 as SVGAGI. Trimming cost V 10 bases and J 3 bases, with 15 bases left between them. The length of the CDR3 is 13 residues. Written as DNA, the CDR3 is TGTGCCACCCGGGGGGGGCCTCACACTGAAGCTTTCTTT. It translates to CATRGGPHTEAFF.